This entry describes one T cell receptor beta chain. Its antigen is unknown. This sample was included in a study of T cells in Graves' hyperthyroidism and ophthalmopathy. The hyperthyroidism patients had all been newly diagnosed, and their disease duration was under 2 months. Their ages ranged from 18 to 65 years. The PBMCs had their origin in roughly 9.8 ml of fresh peripheral blood. Amplified regions were TCR beta CDR3 sequences from RNA transcripts. Using the HTBI primer set, a first-round RT-PCR was run on the TCR CDR3. MiXCR, run by TCRdb on the multiplex PCR reads, gives a single entry per CDR3 protein. Of 750,000 to 900,000 distinct CDR3 sequences listed, over 35% were seen once; the top ten hold 7.5% to 9.5%. Study outcomes and limitations: Ophthalmopathy stood apart from stable hyperthyroidism in a 13 V-J model.

The ends were cut back, 7 bases at V and 2 bases at J, with 16 bases in the middle. This CDR3 comprises 14 residues. CDR1 is SGHNT, CDR2 YYREEE, per germline (reference sequence). Sequenced: blood. The sequence was obtained from a man aged 18 to 29 with Graves' hyperthyroidism. The chain couples TRBV5-4 to TRBJ2-7, with D tentatively TRBD1 (6 bases). The CDR3 DNA reads TGTGCCAGCGGCCGGGACACAATAGCCTACGAGCAGTACTTC. This translates into CASGRDTIAYEQYF.